The 30 T cell receptor beta chains below all came from one sample that was sequenced in a study of blood T cell repertoires in COVID-19. Assay used: immunoSEQ multiplex PCR; TCRdb lists only in-frame clones, some missing. Of under 350,000 clones in the sample, roughly nine tenths were seen once. Sequenced: peripheral blood. The receptor source for this set is a man between 50 and 59 years old with acute or convalescent COVID-19.

The genes are TRBV6-5 and TRBJ2-3, with 10 bases identical to TRBD2. The CDR3 has 16 amino acids. The V gene end was trimmed by 2 bases and the J gene end by 5 bases; junction bases not matched to a gene: 7. CDR1 is MNHEY, CDR2 SVGAGI, per germline. The CDR3 region is CASSYQRGGRGDTQYF. CDR3 nucleotides: TGTGCCAGCAGTTACCAGCGGGGGGGACGGGGAGATACGCAGTATTTT.

The rearrangement links TRBV4-2 to TRBJ2-3, with TRBD2 matching over 8 bases. There are 16 residues in the CDR3. CDR1 LGHNA and CDR2 YNFKEQ come from the germline V gene. V was pared by 2 bases and J by 6 bases, with 10 bases of the junction left unmatched. CDR3 amino acids: CASSQPSSRGGDTQYF. Written as DNA, the CDR3 is TGTGCCAGCAGCCAACCATCCTCCCGGGGGGGCGATACGCAGTATTTT.

This chain connects TRBV5-1 to TRBJ2-4; D possibly corresponds to TRBD1 (6 bases). V lost 4 bases and J 3 bases, leaving 11 bases between the germline ends. Per the germline V gene, CDR1 is SGHRS and CDR2 is YFSETQ. The CDR3 consists of 14 residues. DNA for the CDR3: TGCGCCAGCAGCGAACAGGGAGACAAAAACATTCAGTACTTC. Translated: CASSEQGDKNIQYF.

This clone has at least ten counts. The chain couples TRBV4-2 to TRBJ2-5; no clear D gene. V dropped 5 bases and J dropped 2 bases, with 12 bases sitting between them. CDR1 and CDR2 (germline): LGHNA, YNFKEQ. This CDR3 region has 14 residues. The CDR3 nucleotides read TGTGCCAGCAGCAATGTCCAGGAACAAGAGACCCAGTACTTC. It yields the protein CASSNVQEQETQYF.

The CDR3 spells CASSLEGDVTEAFF. CDR3 coding DNA: TGTGCCAGCAGCTTAGAGGGGGATGTGACTGAAGCTTTCTTT. The chain employs TRBV7-9 and TRBJ1-1; D possibly corresponds to TRBD1 (6 bases). V lost 1 base and J lost 5, with 11 bases in between. The CDR3 contains 14 residues. Germline values: CDR1 SEHNR, CDR2 FQNEAQ (reference sequence).

The chain joins TRBV5-4 to TRBJ2-5; D might be TRBD1 (5 bases). Germline lookup yields CDR1 SGHNT and CDR2 YYREEE (reference sequence). V shed 0 bases and J shed 2 bases, with 11 bases lying between them. The CDR3 has 15 amino acids. The CDR3 sequence: CASSLGLQAQETQYF. CDR3 coding DNA: TGTGCCAGCAGCTTGGGCTTACAGGCTCAAGAGACCCAGTACTTC. Looking up the rest from reference TRBV5-4 and TRBJ2-5 gives the full variable domain: ETGVTQSPTHLIKTRGQQVTLRCSSQSGHNTVSWYQQALGQGPQFIFQYYREEENGRGNFPPRFSGLQFPNYSSELNVNALELDDSALYLCASSLGLQAQETQYFGPGTRLLVL.

This clone was detected once. The gene calls are TRBV2 and TRBJ1-1, with D unclear. Germline CDR1 SNHLY, CDR2 FYNNEI. V was shortened by 7 bases and J by 10 bases, with 16 bases between the two germline ends. The CDR3 is made up of 12 amino acids. DNA for the CDR3: TGTGCCAGCACAAACCCCGGCCCGGGAGCTTTCTTT. Translating gives CASTNPGPGAFF.

This clone has a single count. This rearrangement joins TRBV7-3 to TRBJ2-3; the match to TRBD2 covers 11 bases. V dropped 5 bases and J dropped 6; count of bases not matched to a gene: 10. CDR1 and CDR2 from the germline V gene are SGHTA and FQGTGA. The CDR3 totals 16 residues. CDR3 amino acids: CASSRAASGGPDTQYF. For the CDR3, the DNA is TGTGCCAGCAGCCGAGCGGCTAGCGGGGGGCCGGATACGCAGTATTTT.

The chain links TRBV9 to TRBJ2-5; 12 bases fit TRBD2. The germline V gene has CDR1 SGDLS and CDR2 YYNGEE. The CDR3 spans 16 residues. J lost 5 bases, V lost 3 bases, and 8 bases had no gene match. The CDR3 here is CASSASGGVGIETQYF. The CDR3 DNA reads TGTGCCAGCAGCGCTAGCGGGGGGGTTGGGATCGAGACCCAGTACTTC.

This clone showed up just once. This chain joins TRBV20-1 and TRBJ2-1; 11 nucleotides agree with TRBD2. The CDR3 covers 14 residues. The V gene's germline CDR1 is DFQATT and CDR2 SNEGSKA (reference sequence). With V trimmed by 3 bases and J by 10 bases, 8 bases remained unmatched. DNA of the CDR3: TGCAGTGCTAGTCTGACTAGCGGGATTGGGGAGCAGTTCTTC. The encoded protein is CSASLTSGIGEQFF.

The chain joins TRBV7-2 to TRBJ2-3, with 9 bases lining up with TRBD2. Losses at the gene ends were 1 base for V and 6 bases for J; bases not matched to a gene: 5. In germline, CDR1 is SGHTA, CDR2 FQGNSA. The CDR3 totals 15 residues. Here the CDR3 reads CASSLGGLAGDTQYF. The CDR3 DNA is TGTGCCAGCAGCTTAGGGGGACTAGCCGGCGATACGCAGTATTTT.

This clone occurred once. V usage is TRBV7-9 and J usage is TRBJ2-7; 7 bases fit TRBD2. The CDR3 runs 14 residues. Trimming at V came to 5 bases and at J to 2 bases, leaving 6 bases not matched to a gene. Germline V gene data show CDR1 as SEHNR and CDR2 as FQNEAQ (reference sequence). CDR3 DNA sequence: TGTGCCAGCAGCCTGCAGCGGGGCCCCTACGAGCAGTACTTC. Translated: CASSLQRGPYEQYF. The full variable domain, its missing parts supplied by reference TRBV7-9 and TRBJ2-7, is DTGVSQNPRHKITKRGQNVTFRCDPISEHNRLYWYRQTLGQGPEFLTYFQNEAQLEKSRLLSDRFSAERPKGSFSTLEIQRTEQGDSAMYLCASSLQRGPYEQYFGPGTRLTVT.

V is TRBV7-8 and J is TRBJ1-2; 10 nucleotides line up with TRBD1. The germline V gene encodes CDR1 SGHVS and CDR2 FQNEAQ. This CDR3 is built from 13 residues. With 5 bases clipped from V and 7 bases from J, the junction kept 4 bases outside the gene matches. Here the CDR3 reads CASSDRGLGGYTF. CDR3 in DNA: TGTGCCAGCAGCGACAGGGGGCTGGGTGGCTACACCTTC.

This chain connects TRBV5-1 to TRBJ2-5; 7 bases match TRBD1. Trimming took 1 base from V and 2 from J; bases not matched to a gene: 11. This CDR3 spans 17 amino acids. The germline V gene has CDR1 SGHRS and CDR2 YFSETQ. CDR3 bases: TGCGCCAGCAGCTTGTGGGGAACCCCGGGACAGCAAGAGACCCAGTACTTC. Translated, it gives CASSLWGTPGQQETQYF.

The CDR3: CASSVGAAGGADTQYF. The CDR3 region has the DNA TGTGCCAGCAGCGTAGGGGCAGCGGGGGGCGCAGATACGCAGTATTTT. This sequence joins TRBV9 and TRBJ2-3, with 9 bases that match TRBD2. Germline V gene sequence: CDR1 SGDLS, CDR2 YYNGEE. The length of the CDR3 is 16 residues. V lost 0 bases to trimming and J lost 4 bases; unmatched junction nucleotides: 6. Variable domain in full (rest from reference TRBV9 and TRBJ2-3): DSGVTQTPKHLITATGQRVTLRCSPRSGDLSVYWYQQSLDQGLQFLIQYYNGEERAKGNILERFSAQQFPDLHSELNLSSLELGDSALYFCASSVGAAGGADTQYFGPGTRLTVL.

V and J are TRBV18 and TRBJ1-1; D remains ambiguous. The germline gives CDR1 KGHSH, CDR2 LQKENI. V lost 6 bases, J lost 1 base, and 15 bases lay in between. The CDR3 runs to 15 residues. CDR3 in DNA: TGTGCCAGCTCCCAGCCGCGGTCAGAGAACACTGAAGCTTTCTTT. The encoded protein is CASSQPRSENTEAFF.

The chain combines TRBV19 with TRBJ1-4; D remains unclear. This CDR3 is 12 amino acids long. CDR1 and CDR2 (germline): LNHDA, SQIVND (reference sequence). With 4 bases removed from V and 5 bases from J, the gap between germline ends came to 5 bases. The CDR3, as DNA: TGTGCCAGTAGTAACAAGAATGAAAAACTGTTTTTT. Amino acids: CASSNKNEKLFF.

The rearrangement joins TRBV14 to TRBJ2-7; no clear D gene. Trimming removed 2 bases at V and 7 bases at J, with 12 bases between. The CDR3 is made up of 13 amino acids. The V gene's germline CDR1 is SGHDN and CDR2 FVKESK. CDR3 loop: CASSQPSLREQYF. In nucleotides, the CDR3 is TGTGCCAGCAGCCAACCATCTCTTCGGGAGCAGTACTTC.

This clone was observed a single time. This chain links TRBV5-8 with TRBJ1-6, with TRBD1 identical over 8 bases. The CDR3 runs 14 residues. The germline V gene encodes CDR1 SGHTS and CDR2 YDEGEE. J was trimmed by 9 bases and V by 4 bases; bases with no gene match: 6. CDR3 sequence: CASSPLDRGSPLHF. Written as DNA, the CDR3 is TGTGCCAGCAGCCCGTTAGACAGGGGTTCACCCCTCCACTTT.

The chain employs TRBV2 and TRBJ1-5; weak D call: TRBD1 (6 bases). There are 16 residues in the CDR3. Trimming took off 7 bases at V and 9 bases at J, with 25 bases between the two ends. From germline, CDR1 is SNHLY and CDR2 FYNNEI. CDR3 nucleotide sequence: TGTGCCAGCACCCCGGGGGGACAATCCGTCATACGGCCCCAGCATTTT. Translation gives CASTPGGQSVIRPQHF.

The V and J genes are TRBV19 and TRBJ2-2; 9 nucleotides line up with TRBD2. Germline CDR1 is LNHDA and CDR2 is SQIVND (reference sequence). This CDR3 contains 15 residues. Germline trimming cut 9 bases from V and 3 bases from J; bases unmatched to any gene: 8. The CDR3 reads CASILTSGYTGELFF. The CDR3 nucleotides read TGTGCCAGCATCCTGACTAGCGGTTACACCGGGGAGCTGTTTTTT.

V usage is TRBV7-9 and J usage is TRBJ2-3, with TRBD2 as a possible D gene (5 bases). V lost 7 bases and J lost 2, with 16 bases in between. Germline CDR1 SEHNR, CDR2 FQNEAQ (reference sequence). This CDR3 region has 15 residues. The CDR3 DNA is TGTGCCAGCACCCTCACCGGGGAAACCACAGATACGCAGTATTTT. Amino acid sequence: CASTLTGETTDTQYF.

This clone has just a few counts. V and J are TRBV30 and TRBJ1-3; 9 bases align to TRBD1. V gave up 5 bases and J gave up 0 bases; unmatched junction bases: 5. CDR3 length: 15 amino acids. Germline lookup yields CDR1 GTSNPN and CDR2 SVGIG (reference sequence). The CDR3 coding sequence is TGTGCCTGGGGAGTGACAGGGGGCTCTGGAAACACCATATATTTT. Translated: CAWGVTGGSGNTIYF. The whole variable domain, filled in from reference TRBV30 and TRBJ1-3, reads SQTIHQWPATLVQPVGSPLSLECTVEGTSNPNLYWYRQAAGRGLQLLFYSVGIGQISSEVPQNLSASRPQDRQFILSSKKLLLSDSGFYLCAWGVTGGSGNTIYFGEGSWLTVV.

The V and J genes are TRBV7-2 and TRBJ2-3; TRBD2 matches 8 bases. The CDR3 spans 16 residues. V trimming: 5 bases; J trimming: 3 bases; junction bases outside the gene matches: 10. CDR1 and CDR2 from the germline V gene are SGHTA and FQGNSA. The DNA for the CDR3 is TGTGCCAGCAGCCCCCCAAGGCGGGGGGTAACAGATACGCAGTATTTT. Amino acids: CASSPPRRGVTDTQYF.

The J gene is TRBJ2-4, the V gene TRBV12-3 or TRBV12-4, with 9 bases matching TRBD1. The CDR3 loop spans 13 amino acids. V lost 3 bases, J lost 6 bases, and 0 bases stayed unmatched. The CDR3 region has the DNA TGTGCCAGCAGTTTGGGACAGGGAAACATTCAGTACTTC. Its protein is CASSLGQGNIQYF.

This chain links TRBV10-1 with TRBJ1-1, with 9 bases aligning to TRBD1. Germline lookup yields CDR1 WNHNN and CDR2 SYGVQD (reference sequence). The CDR3 is 12 amino acids. Trimming cost V 6 bases and J 8 bases; bases outside gene matches: 4. The CDR3 is CASSRTGDEAFF. The CDR3, as DNA: TGCGCCAGCAGCCGGACAGGGGACGAAGCTTTCTTT.

The chain employs TRBV5-1 and TRBJ2-7; the D gene is possibly TRBD2 (5 bases). This CDR3 is 15 amino acids long. Germline V gene sequence: CDR1 SGHRS, CDR2 YFSETQ. Trimming took off 4 bases at V and 2 bases at J, with 16 bases between the two ends. CDR3 bases: TGCGCCAGCAGCAGGCGGGCGGGCGGAGCCTACGAGCAGTACTTC. It specifies CASSRRAGGAYEQYF. The whole variable domain, remainder taken from reference TRBV5-1 and TRBJ2-7, is KAGVTQTPRYLIKTRGQQVTLSCSPISGHRSVSWYQQTPGQGLQFLFEYFSETQRNKGNFPGRFSGRQFSNSRSEMNVSTLELGDSALYLCASSRRAGGAYEQYFGPGTRLTVT.

CDR3 residues: CASSLVSGFDTEAFF. The CDR3 nucleotides are TGTGCCAGCAGCTTAGTTTCAGGGTTCGACACTGAAGCTTTCTTT. The chain links TRBV7-9 to TRBJ1-1, with D perhaps TRBD1 (5 bases). Deletions cut 1 base from V and 3 bases from J, with 12 bases between. The germline CDR1 and CDR2 sequences are SEHNR and FQNEAQ (reference sequence). This CDR3 comprises 15 residues.

The chain recombines TRBV30 with TRBJ2-7; D is undetermined. V lost 2 bases and J 6 bases, leaving 5 bases between the germline ends. The V gene's germline CDR1 is GTSNPN and CDR2 SVGIG (reference sequence). CDR3 size: 10 residues. In DNA form, the CDR3 reads TGTGCCTGGAGTCTCGGCGAGCAGTACTTC. Its translation: CAWSLGEQYF.

The chain couples TRBV2 to TRBJ2-7, with TRBD1 matching over 8 bases. This CDR3 contains 13 residues. The J segment lost 4 bases and the V segment lost 6 bases, leaving 5 bases of the junction unmatched. From germline, CDR1 is SNHLY and CDR2 FYNNEI. The CDR3 reads CASSAGQVYEQYF. As DNA, the CDR3 is TGTGCCAGCAGCGCGGGACAGGTATACGAGCAGTACTTC. The full variable domain, completed using reference TRBV2 and TRBJ2-7, is EPEVTQTPSHQVTQMGQEVILRCVPISNHLYFYWYRQILGQKVEFLVSFYNNEISEKSEIFDDQFSVERPDGSNFTLKIRSTKLEDSAMYFCASSAGQVYEQYFGPGTRLTVT.